These 13 T cell receptor beta chains were sequenced from one sample in a study of blood T cell repertoires in COVID-19. TCRdb's copy holds only in-frame clones and misses some; the assay was immunoSEQ multiplex PCR. The sample includes some 170,000 clones, around 87% seen only once; the top ten take roughly an eighth. Sequenced material: peripheral blood. These receptors were obtained from a woman aged 65 to 85 with COVID-19, enrolled during active disease.

This clone turned up a few times. The genes are TRBV9 and TRBJ1-2; a possible D gene is TRBD1 (5 bases). Trimming took off 0 bases at V and 2 bases at J, with 17 bases between the two ends. This CDR3 region has 17 residues. Germline-derived CDR1 and CDR2 are SGDLS and YYNGEE. CDR3 DNA sequence: TGTGCCAGCAGCGTAGCTGCCGTCTCGGGACTAAACTATGGCTACACCTTC. Translating gives CASSVAAVSGLNYGYTF.

This chain joins TRBV6-5 and TRBJ1-1; no clear D gene. The germline V gene has CDR1 MNHEY and CDR2 SVGAGI. The CDR3 totals 15 residues. V lost 0 bases to trimming and J lost 0 bases, with 8 bases between them. CDR3 coding DNA: TGTGCCAGCAGTTACTCGAGAGTTTTGAACACTGAAGCTTTCTTT. Amino acids: CASSYSRVLNTEAFF.

The V gene is TRBV18, the J gene TRBJ2-7; TRBD2 aligns across 11 bases. Per the germline V gene, CDR1 is KGHSH and CDR2 is LQKENI. With 5 bases clipped from V and 7 bases from J, the junction kept 16 bases outside the gene matches. There are 17 residues in the CDR3. CDR3 in amino acids: CASSVEPGLADRGEQYF. The CDR3 nucleotides are TGTGCCAGCTCAGTAGAGCCGGGACTAGCGGACCGGGGGGAGCAGTACTTC. Full variable domain (remainder filled in from reference TRBV18 and TRBJ2-7): NAGVMQNPRHLVRRRGQEARLRCSPMKGHSHVYWYRQLPEEGLKFMVYLQKENIIDESGMPKERFSAEFPKEGPSILRIQQVVRGDSAAYFCASSVEPGLADRGEQYFGPGTRLTVT.

The V gene is TRBV3-1 (or the pseudogene TRBV3-2), the J gene TRBJ2-1; 10 nucleotides align to TRBD2. Germline-derived CDR1 and CDR2 are LGHDT and YNNKEL (reference sequence). The CDR3 extends over 16 amino acids. Unmatched junction bases numbered 6, after V lost 3 bases and J lost 4 bases. CDR3 sequence reads: CASSQVGLADYNEQFF. The CDR3 nucleotides read TGTGCCAGCAGCCAGGTCGGACTAGCGGATTACAATGAGCAGTTCTTC.

The CDR3 DNA reads as TGTGCCAGCAGTGGGGAGGTCCCGAACACTGAAGCTTTCTTT. Amino acids: CASSGEVPNTEAFF. This chain connects TRBV2 to TRBJ1-1; no clear D. From germline, CDR1 is SNHLY and CDR2 FYNNEI. Trimming left V 4 bases short and J 1 base short, with 10 bases between. This CDR3 spans 14 amino acids.

The chain recombines TRBV11-3 with TRBJ1-3; 9 bases map to TRBD1. The V segment lost 5 bases and the J segment 6 bases; nucleotides outside the gene matches: 8. CDR1 and CDR2 (germline): SGHNT, YENEEA. The CDR3 is 15 amino acids. The CDR3 region has the DNA TGTGCCAGCAGCCCGGGGACAGGGTGGGAAAACACCATATATTTT. This sequence encodes CASSPGTGWENTIYF.

This clone was seen more than once but under ten times. The chain joins TRBV2 to TRBJ1-4, with 9 bases that match TRBD1. The germline V gene has CDR1 SNHLY and CDR2 FYNNEI. J gave up 8 bases and V 6 bases, and 7 bases lay outside the gene matches. This CDR3 has 14 residues. Here the CDR3 DNA reads TGTGCCAGCAGGGTACAGGGGGCAGGGGAAAAACTGTTTTTT. Translated, it gives CASRVQGAGEKLFF.

The V call is TRBV9, the J call TRBJ1-6; D gene unclear. V dropped 0 bases and J dropped 1 base, with 8 bases sitting between them. Germline V gene data show CDR1 as SGDLS and CDR2 as YYNGEE. The CDR3 totals 16 residues. CDR3: CASSVGEGSYNSPLHF. The CDR3 nucleotides are TGTGCCAGCAGCGTAGGTGAGGGATCCTATAATTCACCCCTCCACTTT.

This clone was seen a handful of times. The rearrangement joins TRBV6-2 or TRBV6-3 to TRBJ1-1; D is perhaps TRBD1 (6 bases). The CDR3 contains 15 residues. Trimming pared 2 bases from V and 7 bases from J, leaving 17 bases between. CDR1 is MNHEY and CDR2 is SVGEGT in the germline V gene. CDR3 coding DNA: TGTGCCAGCAGTTACCTAATGGGGGCTCTCGTTGAAGCTTTCTTT. This translates into CASSYLMGALVEAFF.

This chain connects TRBV4-1 to TRBJ2-3; D not resolved. Trimming cost V 8 bases and J 1 base, with 13 bases left between them. CDR3 length equals 14 residues. The germline V gene has CDR1 MGHRA and CDR2 YSYEKL. The CDR3 loop reads CASRATSGTDTQYF. The CDR3 coding sequence is TGCGCCAGCCGCGCGACTTCGGGCACAGATACGCAGTATTTT.

J is TRBJ2-5 and V is TRBV15; 7 nucleotides align to TRBD1. The junction had 4 bases not matched to a gene; V was cut back by 0 bases and J by 6 bases. This CDR3 is 14 amino acids long. Germline V gene sequence: CDR1 LNHNV, CDR2 YYDKDF (reference sequence). The CDR3 region is CATSRDARGQTQYF. The CDR3 nucleotides read TGTGCCACCAGCAGAGATGCGAGGGGGCAGACCCAGTACTTC. Together with reference TRBV15 and TRBJ2-5, the CDR3 gives the full variable domain: DAMVIQNPRYQVTQFGKPVTLSCSQTLNHNVMYWYQQKSSQAPKLLFHYYDKDFNNEADTPDNFQSRRPNTSFCFLDIRSPGLGDTAMYLCATSRDARGQTQYFGPGTRLLVL.

The gene calls are TRBV10-1 and TRBJ2-3; 11 bases are shared with TRBD2. V gave up 1 base and J gave up 4 bases; unmatched junction bases: 13. CDR3 length: 19 residues. Germline assignment: CDR1 WNHNN and CDR2 SYGVQD (reference sequence). As DNA, the CDR3 is TGCGCCAGCAGTGAGTTGCGGACTAGCGGGCTAGGGCGGGCAGATACGCAGTATTTT. Protein: CASSELRTSGLGRADTQYF.

This clone was observed once. The chain joins TRBV6-2 or TRBV6-3 to TRBJ2-4, with TRBD2 as a possible D gene (5 bases). Germline lookup yields CDR1 MNHEY and CDR2 SVGEGT. The CDR3 extends over 17 amino acids. V lost 2 bases to trimming and J lost 0 bases, with 14 bases between them. DNA of the CDR3: TGTGCCAGCAGTTACCCTCGACCCGGGATAGCCAAAAACATTCAGTACTTC. Its translation is CASSYPRPGIAKNIQYF.